This paragraph reports one TCR delta chain. Its antigen is not yet known. No much larger clone exists at a distance of one base, and base qualities are not known. The data belong to a study of gamma-delta chains in newborns, infants, children (dated by TCRdb to between 2018 and 2021). Looking at the study overall: According to the study title, microbial exposure causes polyclonal expansion of innate gammadelta T cells right after birth. Right after human newborns were born, the researchers looked at the way microbial exposure shaped their populations of innate gammadelta T cells.

TCRdb names Illumina MiSeq as the instrument used. TCRdb reran clone calling on the public reads with CATT; rows sharing one DNA sequence were then combined. The table for this sample lists 4,000 to 5,000 delta-chain clones; over 12% of them were counted only once. The ten largest make up about 9% of the sample. Taken from cysteine to phenylalanine, the CDR3 has 22 residues. Here the CDR3 DNA is all that survives: 66 bases in frame from base 1. V is trimmed back by 2 bases and J by 0 bases, and the junction contains 21 bases that no gene match accounts for. CDR1 and CDR2, looked up from the germline V gene, are TSWWSYY and QGS.

Sequenced input: blood. The TCR originated in a child who was a newborn, infant or young child, either healthy, febrile or measles-vaccinated (not recorded which). The chain joins TRDV1 to TRDJ1; the central 10 bases match TRDD3. The DNA sequence follows: TGTGCTCTTGGGGAAGAGGGAACCAGATTGCCCTGGGGGATATTGTACACCGATAAACTCATCTTT. It is translated as CALGEEGTRLPWGILYTDKLIF.